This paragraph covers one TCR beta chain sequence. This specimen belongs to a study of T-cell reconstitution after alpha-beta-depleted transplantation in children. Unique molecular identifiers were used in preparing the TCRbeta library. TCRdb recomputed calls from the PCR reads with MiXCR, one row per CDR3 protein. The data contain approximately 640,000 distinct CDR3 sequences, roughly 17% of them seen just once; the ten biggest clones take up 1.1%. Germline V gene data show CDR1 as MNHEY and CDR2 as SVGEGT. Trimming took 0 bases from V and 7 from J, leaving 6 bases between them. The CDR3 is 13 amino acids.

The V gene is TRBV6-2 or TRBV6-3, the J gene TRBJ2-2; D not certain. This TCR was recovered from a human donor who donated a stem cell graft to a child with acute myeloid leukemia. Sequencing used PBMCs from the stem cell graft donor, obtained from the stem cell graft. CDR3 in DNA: TGTGCCAGCAGTTACTCAGGAAGCGGGGAGCTGTTTTTT. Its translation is CASSYSGSGELFF.